This entry lists 23 T cell receptor beta chains sequenced from one sample in a study of T-cell reconstitution after alpha-beta-depleted transplantation in children. Unique molecular identifiers tagged the TCRbeta library. One entry per CDR3 protein, called by TCRdb with MiXCR from the PCR reads. The table lists about 980,000 distinct CDR3 sequences, roughly 29% of them singletons. The input for sequencing was PBMCs, mostly from graft donor cells, taken 360 days after TCRalphabeta/CD19-depleted stem cell transplant. These receptors were taken from a boy under two years old who had a stem cell transplant for SCID, so the T cells may come from the graft donor.

This clonotype turned up a few times. The chain combines TRBV10-3 with TRBJ1-1; D is ambiguous. CDR3 length equals 14 residues. V was pared by 8 bases and J by 4 bases, with 17 bases between. In germline, CDR1 is ENHRY, CDR2 SYGVKD. The CDR3 here is CAIGNEARRTEAFF. The CDR3 nucleotides are TGTGCCATCGGGAACGAAGCCCGGCGCACTGAAGCTTTCTTT.

V usage is TRBV7-2 and J usage is TRBJ2-7, with a possible D match to TRBD1 (5 bases). CDR3 length: 17 residues. V was trimmed by 2 bases and J by 2 bases, leaving 19 bases between them. CDR1 is SGHTA, CDR2 FQGNSA, per germline. The CDR3 loop is CASSLRSQGFVPYEQYF. The CDR3 DNA reads as TGTGCCAGCAGCTTAAGGTCGCAGGGATTCGTCCCCTACGAGCAGTACTTC.

V usage is TRBV20-1 and J usage is TRBJ2-1; either TRBD1 or TRBD2 may supply D (5 bases each). Trimming cost V 5 bases and J 0 bases, with 8 bases left between them. CDR1 is DFQATT and CDR2 is SNEGSKA in the germline V gene (reference sequence). The CDR3 extends over 13 amino acids. DNA for the CDR3: TGCAGTGCTGGGGGTCCCTCCTACAATGAGCAGTTCTTC. It is translated as CSAGGPSYNEQFF.

This clonotype was observed a few times. The chain uses TRBV20-1 and TRBJ2-1, with 10 bases identical to TRBD2. Germline CDR1 DFQATT, CDR2 SNEGSKA (reference sequence). Trimming cost V 0 bases and J 7 bases; bases outside gene matches: 9. The CDR3 runs to 16 residues. The CDR3 DNA reads as TGCAGTGCTAGAGATTCTTTAGCGGGGGGTGGGAATGAGCAGTTCTTC. This codes for CSARDSLAGGGNEQFF.

V and J are TRBV20-1 and TRBJ1-5; TRBD1 aligns across 8 bases. Germline CDR1 and CDR2: DFQATT and SNEGSKA (reference sequence). CDR3 size: 15 residues. The CDR3 DNA is TGCAGGACCATTAATGACAGGGGAAGCAATCAGCCCCAGCATTTT. Translating gives CRTINDRGSNQPQHF.

This clonotype was found a few times. V is TRBV20-1 and J is TRBJ2-3, with D tentatively TRBD2 (6 bases). The CDR3 consists of 16 residues. Germline V gene sequence: CDR1 DFQATT, CDR2 SNEGSKA (reference sequence). V lost 0 bases and J lost 4, with 17 bases in between. The CDR3 bases are TGCAGTGCTAGAGATTCGGGGAGGCGGTTATCAGATACGCAGTATTTT. Translating gives CSARDSGRRLSDTQYF.

In this sample, this clonotype turned up a few times. V is TRBV7-9 and J is TRBJ2-5; no clear D gene. Germline CDR1 is SEHNR and CDR2 is FQNEAQ (reference sequence). This CDR3 spans 13 amino acids. The V and J ends lost 3 bases and 3 bases respectively, with 8 bases between them. The CDR3 coding sequence is TGTGCCAGCAGCTTCAGACGGGAAGAGACCCAGTACTTC. As protein: CASSFRREETQYF.

V usage is TRBV4-1 and J usage is TRBJ2-3; TRBD2 agrees at 7 bases. Germline loops: CDR1 MGHRA, CDR2 YSYEKL. The CDR3 consists of 16 residues. The ends lost 2 bases at V and 2 bases at J; junction bases unmatched: 7. This chain's CDR3 is CASSQPRAGTTDTQYF. In nucleotides, the CDR3 is TGCGCCAGCAGCCAACCGCGAGCGGGGACCACAGATACGCAGTATTTT.

This clonotype was seen only a few times. V and J are TRBV6-5 and TRBJ1-2; 7 bases map to TRBD1. The germline V gene has CDR1 MNHEY and CDR2 SVGAGI. The J segment lost 5 bases and the V segment lost 2 bases, leaving 8 bases of the junction unmatched. This CDR3 is 15 amino acids long. The CDR3 protein is CASSYNPGQRYGYTF. The CDR3 coding sequence is TGTGCCAGCAGTTACAACCCGGGACAGAGATATGGCTACACCTTC.

This clonotype has a handful of counts. The V call is TRBV2, the J call TRBJ2-7; 9 bases are a match to TRBD1. The V and J ends lost 7 bases and 0 bases, in that order; junction bases with no gene match: 10. Per the germline V gene, CDR1 is SNHLY and CDR2 is FYNNEI. The CDR3 contains 16 residues. CDR3 protein: CASNQNRDRASYEQYF. CDR3 in DNA: TGTGCCAGCAACCAAAACCGGGACAGGGCCTCCTACGAGCAGTACTTC.

The gene calls are TRBV12-3 or TRBV12-4 and TRBJ2-7, with 8 bases that match TRBD2. V trimming: 10 bases; J trimming: 0 bases; junction bases outside the gene matches: 5. CDR3 size: 13 residues. CDR3 sequence reads: CATRAGDSYEQYF. CDR3 DNA sequence: TGTGCCACCCGAGCGGGAGACTCCTACGAGCAGTACTTC.

J is TRBJ2-2 and V is TRBV4-1; 10 positions agree with TRBD2. The CDR3 covers 16 residues. Germline CDR1 MGHRA, CDR2 YSYEKL. V lost 2 bases to trimming and J lost 2 bases; unmatched junction nucleotides: 2. In DNA form, the CDR3 reads TGCGCCAGCAGCCAACTAGCGGGAGTTAACACCGGGGAGCTGTTTTTT. Translating it yields CASSQLAGVNTGELFF.

This clonotype came up a few times. The chain joins TRBV24-1 to TRBJ1-2; D gene unclear. V shed 4 bases and J shed 2 bases, with 4 bases lying between them. The length of the CDR3 is 12 residues. The V gene's germline CDR1 is KGHDR and CDR2 SFDVKD. CDR3 sequence reads: CATSDGNYGYTF. CDR3 nucleotides: TGTGCCACCAGTGACGGAAACTATGGCTACACCTTC.

This sequence joins TRBV5-1 and TRBJ2-1, with D possibly matching TRBD2 (6 bases). Germline CDR1 SGHRS, CDR2 YFSETQ. The CDR3 sequence is 16 residues long. V lost 4 bases to trimming and J lost 5 bases, with 19 bases between them. The CDR3 DNA is TGCGCCAGCAGCCAACTTAGTGGGGGGTCTCACAATGAGCAGTTCTTC. Its translation is CASSQLSGGSHNEQFF.

J is TRBJ1-2 and V is TRBV7-2; 7 positions agree with TRBD1. J gave up 3 bases and V 4 bases, and 8 bases lay outside the gene matches. The CDR3 loop spans 15 amino acids. Germline V CDR1 and CDR2: SGHTA, FQGNSA. In DNA, the CDR3 is TGTGCCAGCAGCTATACCGACAGGGTTGACTATGGCTACACCTTC. This gives the protein CASSYTDRVDYGYTF.

In its sample, this clonotype was seen many times. The chain combines TRBV5-1 with TRBJ2-5, with D unresolved. There are 11 residues in the CDR3. Germline-derived CDR1 and CDR2 are SGHRS and YFSETQ. Trimming stripped 6 bases from V and 5 bases from J, with 8 bases between. The CDR3: CASNKEETQYF. The CDR3 DNA is TGCGCCAGCAATAAGGAGGAGACCCAGTACTTC.

This clonotype was seen a handful of times. The chain carries TRBV6-5 and TRBJ2-7, with D tentatively TRBD2 (6 bases). Per the germline V gene, CDR1 is MNHEY and CDR2 is SVGAGI. The CDR3 contains 14 residues. The V end lost 0 bases, the J end lost 6 bases, and 12 bases lay between the germline ends. CDR3 nucleotides: TGTGCCAGCAGTTACTCGACGGGGGTCTCCGAGCAGTACTTC. Translating it yields CASSYSTGVSEQYF.

This clonotype has more than one count but fewer than ten. This chain joins TRBV12-3 or TRBV12-4 and TRBJ2-7, with no clear D. This CDR3 comprises 14 residues. Deletions cut 3 bases from V and 1 base from J, with 10 bases between. The CDR3 protein is CASSFQGFSYEQYF. CDR3 DNA sequence: TGTGCCAGCAGTTTCCAAGGTTTTTCCTACGAGCAGTACTTC.

In DNA, the CDR3 is TGTGCCAGCAGCAGCCAAGCTGGACTGGGGTACGAGCAGTACTTC. It translates to CASSSQAGLGYEQYF. The rearrangement uses TRBV7-9 and TRBJ2-7; perhaps TRBD2 as D (5 bases). The CDR3 spans 15 residues. V lost 5 bases and J 4 bases, leaving 18 bases between the germline ends. Germline CDR1 reads SEHNR; CDR2 reads FQNEAQ (reference sequence).

J is TRBJ2-1 and V is TRBV20-1, with TRBD2 matching over 14 bases. The junction had 2 bases not matched to a gene; V was cut back by 5 bases and J by 8 bases. The CDR3 contains 13 residues. CDR1 and CDR2 (germline): DFQATT, SNEGSKA (reference sequence). CDR3: CSAGGLAGDEQFF. The CDR3 DNA is TGCAGTGCTGGGGGACTAGCGGGGGATGAGCAGTTCTTC.

V gene TRBV5-1 combines with J gene TRBJ2-5, with D tentatively TRBD2 (5 bases). Germline CDR1 and CDR2: SGHRS and YFSETQ. V was clipped by 0 bases and J by 3 bases, with 9 bases between them. This CDR3 has 14 residues. In nucleotides, the CDR3 is TGCGCCAGCAGCTTGGAGAGGGTGGAAGAGACCCAGTACTTC. Encoded protein: CASSLERVEETQYF.

This clonotype was observed a few times. The chain links TRBV20-1 to TRBJ1-5; 7 bases are shared with TRBD1. The germline V gene has CDR1 DFQATT and CDR2 SNEGSKA (reference sequence). Trimming took 3 bases from V and 0 from J; bases not matched to a gene: 5. The CDR3 has 15 amino acids. The CDR3 loop is CSASLRGYSNQPQHF. Here the CDR3 DNA reads TGCAGTGCTAGTCTCAGGGGGTATAGCAATCAGCCCCAGCATTTT.

The chain recombines TRBV20-1 with TRBJ2-5; 10 nucleotides align to TRBD2. CDR1 and CDR2 (germline): DFQATT, SNEGSKA (reference sequence). The CDR3 has 20 amino acids. Trimming removed 0 bases from V and 1 base from J; junction bases left unmatched: 17. CDR3 region: CSARDYLGASGGGFQETQYF. The CDR3 nucleotides are TGCAGTGCTAGAGACTACCTCGGGGCTAGCGGGGGAGGTTTCCAAGAGACCCAGTACTTC.